This T cell receptor (beta chain) was sequenced in a study of blood T cell repertoires in COVID-19. Study background: Collection of acute and convalescent COVID-19 samples took place in the United States, Italy and Spain. T cells, B-cell-depleted T cells, or PBMCs provided the cDNA or gDNA that served as material.

Method: immunoSEQ multiplex PCR; TCRdb's copy keeps in-frame clones and lacks some. The repertoire holds about 480,000 clones, with 88% as singletons. Germline values: CDR1 SNHLY, CDR2 FYNNEI. The V and J ends lost 4 bases and 7 bases, in that order; junction bases with no gene match: 11. This CDR3 contains 15 residues. The genes are TRBV2 and TRBJ1-1; 8 bases are a match to TRBD1. The sequence derives from a woman in her thirties or forties who had recovered from COVID-19. The specimen was PBMCs or T cells enriched from blood (not recorded which). The CDR3 here is CASSAYVRDRFEAFF. DNA of the CDR3: TGTGCCAGCAGTGCCTATGTCCGGGACAGGTTTGAAGCTTTCTTT.